The source of this T cell receptor (beta chain) is a study of graft-versus-host responses after intestinal transplantation (dated by TCRdb to the early 2020s). Background for the entire study: Multivisceral, liver-intestinal, or isolated intestinal transplants were received by the recipients. Anti-thymocyte globulin induction was given to all recipients, followed by maintenance tacrolimus and steroids for 2 to 4 years. Bulk TCR-beta CDR3 sequencing was used to track graft-versus-host and host-versus-graft alloreactive T cell clones in the graft, circulation and bone marrow after intestinal transplantation. To identify alloreactive clones, pre-transplant mixed lymphocyte reaction products were sequenced and then compared with unstimulated pre-transplant donor and recipient T cells. The cohort enrolled approximately 24 intestinal transplant recipients, one of whom was a retransplant, and a few patients without pretransplant specimens were excluded. Donor T cell macrochimerism was defined as a peak of at least 4% donor T cells among recipient peripheral blood mononuclear cells. Instead of going to the commercial service, samples from a few later patients were sequenced in-house on an Illumina MiSeq and processed with MiXCR. Results the study describes overall, beyond this receptor: In patients with donor T cell macrochimerism, the allografts had high GvH to HvG T cell clonal ratios. Peak levels of circulating GvH clones were associated with declines in HvG clones early after transplant. GvH clones turned up in recipient bone marrow, with some appearing earlier in ileal mucosa or blood, a pattern consistent with an intestinal mucosal origin. The relatively low number and heterogeneity of intestinal transplant patients limited the conclusions.

The library was made by the immunoSEQ multiplex PCR assay. For most patients, genomic DNA was isolated using the Qiagen DNeasy Blood and Tissue Kit and was shipped frozen to Adaptive Biotechnologies for TCR sequencing. For most patients, genomic DNA was subjected to high-throughput TCR-beta CDR3 sequencing by Adaptive Biotechnologies. On the study's bioinformatics: Adaptive's ImmunoSEQ software was the source of the TCR sequencing data for around 20 patients, while a few other patients were processed with MiXCR and VDJtools. To correct CD4 versus CD8 sorting errors, sequences present in both subsets at a frequency ratio below 5:1 were removed. CDR3 nucleotide sequences shared between donor and recipient were removed because the origin of such sequences could not be assigned. To count as alloreactive, a clone needed at least 2-fold expansion over unstimulated cells and a minimum CFSE-low frequency of 0.002% (template counts) or 0.001% (read counts). Mappable clones were those detected in sequenced pre-transplant spleen, lymph node, or MLR CFSE-low populations of the donor or recipient. The cumulative frequency of alloreactive clones was calculated as a percentage of all sequences, weighted by copy number. TCRdb's version of the immuneACCESS table is confined to in-frame rearrangements and falls short of the full clone set. An unresolved V gene accounts for under half of the shortfall where checked; the remainder is of unknown origin. The DNA gave D and trimming, while V, J and clone size come from that table. The sample table holds under 15,000 clones, of which just over 35% were seen once. 2% to 2.5% of the sample is held by the ten biggest clonotypes.

On this clone itself: No clone much larger than this one lies a single base away; base qualities are absent.

Interpreted using the paper, the time point label stands for: cells obtained before transplantation from donor or recipient. In the mixed lymphocyte reactions, around 200,000 CFSE-labeled pre-transplant responders were plated with around 200,000 irradiated violet-dye-labeled stimulators and cultured for over 5 days. Proliferating CD3+CD4+CFSE-low and CD3+CD8+CFSE-low responder cells were FACS-sorted on a BD Influx sorter after the mixed lymphocyte reaction. In the germline V gene (reference sequence), CDR1 corresponds to SSHAT and CDR2 to FNYEAQ. V is pared back by 3 bases and J by 2 bases, with 11 bases lying between the germline termini. The CDR3 numbers 15 residues from cysteine through phenylalanine. CDR3 DNA is the only sequence kept; it has 45 bases, read in frame from the first base.

The receptor was derived from a human patient who received an intestinal transplant. This material consisted of alloreactive CD8+ T cells from a mixed lymphocyte reaction culture, taken before intestinal transplant. Taken with the paper, the label for cell subset or site translates to: CFSE-low proliferating T cells sorted from roughly six-day pre-transplant mixed lymphocyte reaction (GvH or HvG direction). The chain joins TRBV7-7 to TRBJ2-1; no confident D gene assignment can be made. The nucleotide sequence reads TGTGCCAGCAGCTTTGGTCTAGACCCCTACAATGAGCAGTTCTTC. This encodes CASSFGLDPYNEQFF.